This T cell receptor beta chain appears in the sequencing data of a study of brain T cells in children with intractable seizures. Time point of the sample: blood from clinic visit 5 months post-surgery; TSC patient then seizure free. Surgery cases with the highest brain T cell transcript signatures were chosen for sequencing. This table comes from immunoSEQ multiplex PCR, and its TCRdb copy is limited to in-frame clones, with some not included. Here the sample spans under 400,000 clones, nearly 95% being singletons. The CDR3 covers 13 residues. V lost 8 bases, J lost 8 bases, and 15 bases lay in between.

The sequence came from a boy under two years old with tuberous sclerosis and intractable seizures. This material consisted of peripheral blood, taken approximately 5 months after surgery. The genes are TRBV12-3 or TRBV12-4 and TRBJ2-2; no clear D gene. CDR3 in DNA: TGTGCCAGCTGCCAGTTTAGCAGGGGGGAGCTGTTTTTT. It yields the protein CASCQFSRGELFF.